This record looks at one T cell receptor beta chain sequence and its context. Its antigen remains unknown. This CDR3 spans 16 amino acids. V gave up 0 bases and J gave up 5 bases, with 13 bases separating them. Germline V gene sequence: CDR1 MNHEY, CDR2 SVGEGT. The sample belongs to a study of vaccination effects on CD4 cells after COVID-19. Profiling relied on immunoSEQ multiplex PCR, and the TCRdb table lists in-frame clones only, not all of them. The table lists 50,000 to 65,000 clones, roughly four fifths of them singletons. In the ViraFEST assay, antigen-specific CD4+ clonotypes were identified by expansion after peptide-pool stimulation. The culture ran for about 11 days, and then CD4+ T cells were isolated.

V gene TRBV6-2 or TRBV6-3 combines with J gene TRBJ2-2; D not resolved. This receptor was identified in a human donor who received a COVID-19 vaccine. This specimen consisted of CD4+ T cells from PBMCs cultured with HCoV-229E spike peptides, obtained before COVID-19 vaccination. CDR3 in amino acids: CASSYSMAGPTGELFF. The CDR3 bases are TGTGCCAGCAGTTACTCGATGGCCGGACCGACCGGGGAGCTGTTTTTT.